The clone carrying this T cell receptor (beta chain) occurred a few times. Its antigen is undetermined. The treatment denotes: roughly 11-day PBMC culture with coronavirus spike peptide pools or control peptides (ViraFEST assay). Pre-COVID-19 pandemic sampling (2011-2018) yielded the unexposed donor's CD4+ T cells. These data originate in a study of vaccination and CD4 T cells after COVID-19. Overall study context: Six men and four women formed the convalescents, two being Hispanic.

Study results and caveats: Convalescent patients' vaccine-specific clones were spike mono-reactive in 304 of 307 cases.

CDR1 is MGHRA and CDR2 is YSYEKL in the germline V gene. This CDR3 has 20 amino acids. Germline trimming cut 4 bases from V and 3 bases from J; bases unmatched to any gene: 21. With the Oncomine TCR Beta short-read assay, DNA from cultured CD4+ T cells was sequenced. Genomic DNA was extracted from cultured CD4+ T cells. TCRdb ran MiXCR on the PCR reads and lists one entry per CDR3 protein. The sample contains thousands of distinct CDR3 sequences, 33% of which appear only once. Material for sequencing was CD4+ T cells from blood, cultured in vitro. The rearrangement joins TRBV4-1 to TRBJ2-1; 7 bases agree with TRBD2. The clonotype comes from a human donor in good health. DNA of the CDR3: TGCGCCAGCAGCCTAGACCGGGGCCTTTGGACTAGTGGGGTCTACAATGAGCAGTTCTTC. It translates to CASSLDRGLWTSGVYNEQFF.